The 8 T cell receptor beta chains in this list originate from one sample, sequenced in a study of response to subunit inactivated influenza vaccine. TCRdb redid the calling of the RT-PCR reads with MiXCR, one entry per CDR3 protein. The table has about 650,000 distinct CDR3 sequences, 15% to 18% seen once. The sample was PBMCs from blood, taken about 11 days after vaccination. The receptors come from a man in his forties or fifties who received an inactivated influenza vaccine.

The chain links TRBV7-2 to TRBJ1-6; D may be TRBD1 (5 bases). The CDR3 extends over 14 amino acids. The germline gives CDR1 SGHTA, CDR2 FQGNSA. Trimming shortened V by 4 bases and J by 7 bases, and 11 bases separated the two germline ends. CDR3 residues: CASSSGWLNSPLHF. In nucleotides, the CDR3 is TGTGCCAGCAGCTCAGGGTGGCTCAATTCACCCCTCCACTTT.

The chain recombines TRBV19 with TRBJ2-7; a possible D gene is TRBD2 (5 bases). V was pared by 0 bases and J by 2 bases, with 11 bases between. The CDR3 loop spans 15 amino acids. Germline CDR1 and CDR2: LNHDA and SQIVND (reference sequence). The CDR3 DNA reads TGTGCCAGTAGTATAGACCAGCGGAGAGCCTACGAGCAGTACTTC. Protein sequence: CASSIDQRRAYEQYF.

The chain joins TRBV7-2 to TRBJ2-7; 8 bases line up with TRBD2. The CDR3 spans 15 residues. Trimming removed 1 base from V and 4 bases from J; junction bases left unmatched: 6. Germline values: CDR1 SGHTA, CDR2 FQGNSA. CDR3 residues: CASSLGPGLEYEQYF. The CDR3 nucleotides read TGTGCCAGCAGCTTAGGGCCGGGACTAGAATACGAGCAGTACTTC.

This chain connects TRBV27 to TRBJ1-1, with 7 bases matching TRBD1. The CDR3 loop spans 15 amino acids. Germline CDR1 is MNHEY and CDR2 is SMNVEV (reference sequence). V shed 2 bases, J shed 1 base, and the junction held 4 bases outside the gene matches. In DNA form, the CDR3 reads TGTGCCAGCAGTTTACTTGGGACAGCGAACACTGAAGCTTTCTTT. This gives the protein CASSLLGTANTEAFF.

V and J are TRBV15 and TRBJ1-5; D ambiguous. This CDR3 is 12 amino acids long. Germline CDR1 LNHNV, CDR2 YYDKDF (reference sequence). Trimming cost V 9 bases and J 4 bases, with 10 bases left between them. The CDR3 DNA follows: TGTGCCACTAAGAGAGGGAATCAGCCCCAGCATTTT. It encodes CATKRGNQPQHF.

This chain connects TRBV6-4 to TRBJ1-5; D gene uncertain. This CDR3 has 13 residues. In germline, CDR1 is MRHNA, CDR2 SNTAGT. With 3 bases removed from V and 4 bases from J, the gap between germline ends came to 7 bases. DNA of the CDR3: TGTGCCAGCAGTGAAGGTGCGAATCAGCCCCAGCATTTT. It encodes CASSEGANQPQHF.

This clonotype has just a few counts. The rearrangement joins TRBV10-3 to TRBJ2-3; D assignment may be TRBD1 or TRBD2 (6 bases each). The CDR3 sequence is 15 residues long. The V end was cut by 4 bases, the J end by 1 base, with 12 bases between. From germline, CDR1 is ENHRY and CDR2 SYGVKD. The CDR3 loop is CAISGLRGGTDTQYF. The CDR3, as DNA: TGTGCCATCAGTGGCCTAAGGGGGGGCACAGATACGCAGTATTTT.

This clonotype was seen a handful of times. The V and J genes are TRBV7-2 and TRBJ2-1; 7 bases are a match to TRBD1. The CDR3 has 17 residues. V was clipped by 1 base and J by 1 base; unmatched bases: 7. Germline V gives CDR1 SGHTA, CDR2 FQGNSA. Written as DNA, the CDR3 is TGTGCCAGCAGCTTAGGACAGGGTCGAGGGTCCTACAATGAGCAGTTCTTC. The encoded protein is CASSLGQGRGSYNEQFF.